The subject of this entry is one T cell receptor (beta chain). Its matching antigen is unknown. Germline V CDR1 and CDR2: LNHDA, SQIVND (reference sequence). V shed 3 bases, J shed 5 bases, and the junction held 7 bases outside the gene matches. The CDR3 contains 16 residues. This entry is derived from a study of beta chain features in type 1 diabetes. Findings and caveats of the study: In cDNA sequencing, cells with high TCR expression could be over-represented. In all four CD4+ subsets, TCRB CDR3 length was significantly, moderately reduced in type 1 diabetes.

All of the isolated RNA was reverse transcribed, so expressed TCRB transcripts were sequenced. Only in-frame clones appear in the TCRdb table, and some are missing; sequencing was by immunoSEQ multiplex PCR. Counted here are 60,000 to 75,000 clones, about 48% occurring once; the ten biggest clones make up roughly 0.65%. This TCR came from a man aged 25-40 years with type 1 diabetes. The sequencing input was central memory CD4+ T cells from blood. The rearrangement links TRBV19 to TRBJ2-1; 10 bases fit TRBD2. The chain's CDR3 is CASSIELAGFDNEQFF. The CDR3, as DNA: TGTGCCAGTAGTATCGAACTAGCGGGATTTGACAATGAGCAGTTCTTC. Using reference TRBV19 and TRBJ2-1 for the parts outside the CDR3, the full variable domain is DGGITQSPKYLFRKEGQNVTLSCEQNLNHDAMYWYRQDPGQGLRLIYYSQIVNDFQKGDIAEGYSVSREKKESFPLTVTSAQKNPTAFYLCASSIELAGFDNEQFFGPGTRLTVL.